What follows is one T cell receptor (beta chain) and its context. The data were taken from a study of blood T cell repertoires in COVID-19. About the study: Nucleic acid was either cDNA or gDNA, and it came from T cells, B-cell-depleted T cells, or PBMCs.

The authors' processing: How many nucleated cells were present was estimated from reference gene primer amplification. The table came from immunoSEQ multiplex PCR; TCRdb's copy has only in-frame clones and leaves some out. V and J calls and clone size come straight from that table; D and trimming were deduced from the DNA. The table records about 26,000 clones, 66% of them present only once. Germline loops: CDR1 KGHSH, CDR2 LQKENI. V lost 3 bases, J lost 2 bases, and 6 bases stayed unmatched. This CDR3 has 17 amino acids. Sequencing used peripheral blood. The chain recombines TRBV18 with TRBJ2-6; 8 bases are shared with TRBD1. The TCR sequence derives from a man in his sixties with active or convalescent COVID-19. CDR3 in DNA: TGTGCCAGCTCACCTTGGACAGGGATGACTGGGGCCAACGTCCTGACTTTC. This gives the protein CASSPWTGMTGANVLTF.